A selection of T cell receptor beta chains follows, all from one sample in a study of T cell responses to AZD1222 COVID-19 vaccine. The protocol was immunoSEQ multiplex PCR, while the TCRdb copy is restricted to in-frame clones and leaves out a portion. Here the sample spans 84,000 or so clones, 75% to 95% being singletons. The sequencing used peripheral blood, collected 28 days after the second AZD1222 dose. The receptors derive from an adult who received the AZD1222 COVID-19 vaccine. Both conserved end residues are trimmed from each CDR3. The order of the fields is J gene, V gene, CDR3 protein.

TRBJ2-2,TRBV24-1,ATKRTGDTGELF
TRBJ1-2,TRBV6-5,ASYWTGIGFSGYT
TRBJ2-7,TRBV6-5,ASSKTGVWEQY
TRBJ1-1,TRBV21-1,ASSKFSDRNTEAF
TRBJ1-2,TRBV9,ASSPTGAGPQGYT
TRBJ1-2,TRBV11-3,ASGSGTGREANYGYT
TRBJ2-3,TRBV15,ATSRDMTSGVRTQY
TRBJ2-6,TRBV5-1,ASSLSSSGANVLT
TRBJ1-5,TRBV7-8,ASSLDRNNQPQH
TRBJ1-1,TRBV2,ASSGQGQNTEAF
TRBJ1-3,TRBV11-2,ASSLGSGPTGNTIY
TRBJ1-1,TRBV5-1,ASSLDSGRSTEAF
TRBJ1-2,TRBV7-9,ASSSGFMAGDIGGYT
TRBJ1-2,TRBV18,ASSPPSRGNYGYT
TRBJ1-2,TRBV28,ASSLGTNYGYT
TRBJ2-1,TRBV20-1,SARLGTHQF
TRBJ2-3,TRBV20-1,SASGGRGISTDTQY
TRBJ1-5,TRBV21-1,ASSIGGGEDQPQH
TRBJ2-5,TRBV10-3,ATGRELRETQY
TRBJ2-7,TRBV21-1,ASSPRGAPHYHITYEQY
TRBJ1-2,TRBV6-1,ASSEDRNYGYT
TRBJ2-1,TRBV5-1,ASSLADSYNEQF
TRBJ1-5,TRBV11-3,ASSLGGGKLAQH
TRBJ1-5,TRBV7-9,ASSLTGSQPQH
TRBJ2-1,TRBV4-2,ASSQGGLAGYNEQF
TRBJ2-1,TRBV9,ASSARVGQGNNEQF
TRBJ2-1,TRBV27,ASSQAGGGYNEQF
TRBJ2-7,TRBV11-3,ASGLAGSYEQY
TRBJ1-3,TRBV25-1,ASSVPGSSGNTIY
TRBJ2-5,TRBV12-1,ASSQDQDPY
TRBJ2-1,TRBV20-1,SAGDTDEQF